These 17 T cell receptor beta chains were all obtained from the same sample, sequenced in a study of blood T cell repertoires in COVID-19 (dated by TCRdb to the early 2020s). Libraries were prepared through the immunoSEQ multiplex PCR assay. Held by TCRdb, this immuneACCESS table contains in-frame sequences only and omits some clones. Under half of the omission traces to an unresolved V gene where checked; the cause of the rest is unknown. The sample records 95,000 to 150,000 clones, approximately 81% of which are singletons. 3% to 4.5% of the sample is taken by the ten largest. The sequenced material came from peripheral blood. The receptor set was obtained from a woman older than 75 with acute or convalescent COVID-19.

The chain is built from TRBV19 and TRBJ2-7; 7 nucleotides match TRBD1. The germline CDR1 and CDR2 sequences are LNHDA and SQIVND (reference sequence). This CDR3 is 15 amino acids long. Unmatched junction bases numbered 10, after V lost 5 bases and J lost 3 bases. In nucleotides, the CDR3 is TGTGCCAGTAGTTCTAGACAGGGCGGTCTCTACGAGCAGTACTTC. Amino acid sequence: CASSSRQGGLYEQYF.

The gene calls are TRBV19 and TRBJ1-1; perhaps TRBD1 as D (6 bases). V was cut by 5 bases and J by 4 bases, with 14 bases left in between. The CDR3 loop spans 14 amino acids. The germline V gene encodes CDR1 LNHDA and CDR2 SQIVND (reference sequence). CDR3 in amino acids: CASSYTGYSTEAFF. The CDR3 bases are TGTGCCAGTAGTTATACAGGGTACAGCACTGAAGCTTTCTTT. Variable domain in full (rest from reference TRBV19 and TRBJ1-1): DGGITQSPKYLFRKEGQNVTLSCEQNLNHDAMYWYRQDPGQGLRLIYYSQIVNDFQKGDIAEGYSVSREKKESFPLTVTSAQKNPTAFYLCASSYTGYSTEAFFGQGTRLTVV.

The CDR3 spells CASSGSGGLAIEQFF. CDR3 in DNA: TGTGCCAGCAGCGGGTCGGGAGGGCTAGCGATAGAGCAGTTCTTC. The chain is built from TRBV7-8 and TRBJ2-1; 8 bases are shared with TRBD2. J gave up 10 bases and V 5 bases, and 13 bases lay outside the gene matches. In germline, CDR1 is SGHVS, CDR2 FQNEAQ. CDR3 size: 15 residues.

This chain uses TRBV9 with TRBJ1-6; weak D call: TRBD1 (6 bases). Trimming left V 1 base short and J 8 bases short, with 10 bases between. CDR1 and CDR2 (germline): SGDLS, YYNGEE. The CDR3 has 14 residues. CDR3 sequence (DNA): TGTGCCAGCAGCGTAACAGGGTTGGATTCACCCCTCCACTTT. It translates to CASSVTGLDSPLHF.

The chain is built from TRBV19 and TRBJ2-6; 8 nucleotides agree with TRBD1. Germline-derived CDR1 and CDR2 are LNHDA and SQIVND (reference sequence). The CDR3 sequence is 18 residues long. The J segment lost 0 bases and the V segment lost 5 bases, leaving 9 bases of the junction unmatched. CDR3 sequence reads: CASSFAGTGTSGANVLTF. As DNA, the CDR3 is TGTGCCAGTAGTTTCGCCGGGACAGGAACCTCTGGGGCCAACGTCCTGACTTTC.

In DNA, the CDR3 is TGTGCCAGCAGTGAACAGATAAACATGAACACTGAAGCTTTCTTT. Translated, it gives CASSEQINMNTEAFF. The rearrangement links TRBV2 to TRBJ1-1; D gene uncertain. CDR3 length equals 15 residues. CDR1 and CDR2 from the germline V gene are SNHLY and FYNNEI. The V end was cut by 2 bases, the J end by 0 bases, with 10 bases between.

CDR3 region: CASSLDGGAYNQPQHF. CDR3 bases: TGTGCCAGCAGCCTAGACGGGGGGGCGTACAATCAGCCCCAGCATTTT. This rearrangement joins TRBV7-2 to TRBJ1-5, with a tentative D call TRBD1 (6 bases). Germline-derived CDR1 and CDR2 are SGHTA and FQGNSA. V was trimmed by 5 bases and J by 3 bases, leaving 17 bases between them. The CDR3 has 16 amino acids.

The chain is built from TRBV18 and TRBJ2-7, with 8 bases matching TRBD1. The V segment lost 5 bases and the J segment 6 bases; nucleotides outside the gene matches: 6. CDR3 length: 13 residues. The germline CDR1 and CDR2 sequences are KGHSH and LQKENI. CDR3 bases: TGTGCCAGCTCATCCGTACAGGGGGGCGAGCAGTACTTC. Residues: CASSSVQGGEQYF.

This chain joins TRBV27 and TRBJ2-2, with TRBD1 matching 7 bases. Germline V lookup: CDR1 MNHEY, CDR2 SMNVEV (reference sequence). V shed 5 bases and J 12 bases; nucleotides not matched to a gene: 12. The CDR3 consists of 14 residues. CDR3 nucleotides: TGTGCCAGCAGTCCGTGGGACAGATCCCACCAGCTGTTTTTT. It translates to CASSPWDRSHQLFF.

The J gene is TRBJ2-3, the V gene TRBV9; 10 bases are shared with TRBD2. CDR1 and CDR2 (germline): SGDLS, YYNGEE. V shed 3 bases and J 2 bases; nucleotides not matched to a gene: 12. The CDR3 is 18 amino acids. The CDR3 coding sequence is TGTGCCAGCAGCGCCTCGGCTAGCGGGAGTGGGCACACAGATACGCAGTATTTT. Translation: CASSASASGSGHTDTQYF.

J is TRBJ2-1 and V is TRBV24-1, with no clear D. The germline gives CDR1 KGHDR, CDR2 SFDVKD. The CDR3 spans 18 residues. V was shortened by 4 bases and J by 5 bases, with 23 bases between the two germline ends. The CDR3 DNA sequence: TGTGCCACCAGTGACCCCCCAGGCTCCGGATTCGCTAACAATGAGCAGTTCTTC. Its protein is CATSDPPGSGFANNEQFF.

This clone was seen a single time. The chain uses TRBV4-3 and TRBJ1-3; no definite D call. Germline-derived CDR1 and CDR2 are LGHNA and YSLEER. This CDR3 has 14 residues. The V and J ends lost 4 bases and 0 bases respectively, with 7 bases between them. CDR3 DNA sequence: TGCGCCAGCAGCCGAGACTTCTCTGGAAACACCATATATTTT. Translating it yields CASSRDFSGNTIYF.

For the CDR3, the DNA is TGTGCCAGTAATCACGGGACAGGGCAAGAGACCCAGTACTTC. Translating gives CASNHGTGQETQYF. The V call is TRBV19, the J call TRBJ2-5; 9 nucleotides agree with TRBD1. The CDR3 length is 14 residues. V lost 7 bases, J lost 2 bases, and 5 bases stayed unmatched. Germline assignment: CDR1 LNHDA and CDR2 SQIVND (reference sequence).

The rearrangement joins TRBV4-2 to TRBJ1-2; D perhaps matches TRBD1 (5 bases). V lost 2 bases and J 7 bases, leaving 20 bases between the germline ends. The CDR3 length is 16 residues. Germline CDR1 LGHNA, CDR2 YNFKEQ. DNA of the CDR3: TGTGCCAGCAGCCAACCTCGGGGTTCGGGGGTGGGTGGCTACACCTTC. Translation gives CASSQPRGSGVGGYTF.

This chain joins TRBV28 and TRBJ1-2; 7 nucleotides line up with TRBD1. This CDR3 is built from 14 residues. The germline V gene encodes CDR1 MDHEN and CDR2 SYDVKM. Trimming removed 1 base from V and 8 bases from J; junction bases left unmatched: 7. The CDR3 DNA follows: TGTGCCAGCAGTTTATCGGACAGGCTCGTGGGCTACACCTTC. Translation: CASSLSDRLVGYTF.

The V gene is TRBV4-2, the J gene TRBJ2-7, with a weak D call TRBD1 (5 bases). Germline CDR1 LGHNA, CDR2 YNFKEQ. This CDR3 contains 15 residues. With 2 bases removed from V and 2 bases from J, the gap between germline ends came to 13 bases. The CDR3 nucleotides read TGTGCCAGCAGCCAAAGTCAGGGTTTAGCCTACGAGCAGTACTTC. Protein sequence: CASSQSQGLAYEQYF.

The V and J genes are TRBV5-1 and TRBJ2-4, with 9 bases identical to TRBD1. V was clipped by 5 bases and J by 9 bases; unmatched bases: 6. This CDR3 region has 13 residues. The germline gives CDR1 SGHRS, CDR2 YFSETQ. Here the CDR3 reads CASSRDRATIQYF. CDR3 bases: TGCGCCAGCAGTAGGGACAGGGCGACCATTCAGTACTTC.